A selection of T cell receptor beta chains follows, all from one sample in a study of T cell responses to AZD1222 COVID-19 vaccine. Only in-frame clones appear in the TCRdb table, and some are missing; sequencing was by immunoSEQ multiplex PCR. The repertoire holds some 80,000 clones, with 88% as singletons. The starting material was peripheral blood, obtained 28 days after the second dose of the MenACWY control vaccine. Source of these receptors: an adult who received the MenACWY meningococcal vaccine as a control. The CDR3 runs from the conserved cysteine through the conserved F or W. Each record gives: V gene, CDR3 protein.

TRBV6-5 | CASSPRKTQETQYF
TRBV12-5 | CASGLVRTSGYNEQFF
TRBV28 | CASSSSQYLSGDRGYEQYF
TRBV19 | CASSFPGGDTGELFF
TRBV28 | CASSPRAGEKLFF
TRBV12-3/TRBV12-4 | CASTIRVGTPQHF
TRBV12-3/TRBV12-4 | CASSLGGANVLTF
TRBV7-2 | CASRLDTDTQYF
TRBV25-1 | CASSELGSRETQYF
TRBV19 | CASTPIGTPGEGYTF
TRBV6-2/TRBV6-3 | CASSFRGQVTEAFF
TRBV10-3 | CAISESGTGGNGYTF
TRBV6-2/TRBV6-3 | CASSGGDRNQPQHF
TRBV19 | CASSMNGQSYGYTF
TRBV19 | CASSGTSGGAAEQFF
TRBV7-2 | CASSLEGRGTGNTIYF
TRBV28 | CASSSHETQYF
TRBV13 | CASSLLLSGARYF
TRBV5-5 | CASSPTGTGGSDEQFF
TRBV30 | CAWSVRQGSYEQYF
TRBV11-3 | CASSSGQGFNGAGELFF
TRBV7-8 | CASKRASDTGELFF
TRBV30 | CASGQGNGAEAFF
TRBV29-1 | CSAGEKTLQPNEQFF
TRBV9 | CASSARNRGEQYF
TRBV19 | CASSILGNPNYGYTF
TRBV25-1 | CASSEPDRIYGYTF
TRBV5-6 | CASSLRPTGVNQPQHF
TRBV14 | CASSQGGRLLDEQYF
TRBV19 | CASSGDRGLGYTF
TRBV25-1 | CASGRRTGATDTQYF
TRBV2 | CASSEGRAGEKLFF
TRBV11-2 | CASSLTGAGQFF
TRBV15 | CATTLSSNTGELFF
TRBV20-1 | CSADRGRGYTF
TRBV30 | CAWSVPGSGGKLFF
TRBV19 | CASRHTGEKLFF
TRBV19 | CASSFTGTGYGYTF
TRBV6-1 | CASSAAGLGGNSPLHF
TRBV30 | CAWGYPGTGDTGELFF
TRBV3-1/TRBV3-2 | CASSQEGRTSGYEQYF
TRBV12-5 | CASGLVGGAEAFF
TRBV30 | CAWSVGEGYGYTF
TRBV6-5 | CASSYGRSGNTEAFF
TRBV7-8 | CASSPDVSLNEKLFF
TRBV28 | CASSLLTQPQHF
TRBV3-1/TRBV3-2 | CASSLSLGTGVDSPLHF
TRBV3-1/TRBV3-2 | CASSPGRGGANVLTF